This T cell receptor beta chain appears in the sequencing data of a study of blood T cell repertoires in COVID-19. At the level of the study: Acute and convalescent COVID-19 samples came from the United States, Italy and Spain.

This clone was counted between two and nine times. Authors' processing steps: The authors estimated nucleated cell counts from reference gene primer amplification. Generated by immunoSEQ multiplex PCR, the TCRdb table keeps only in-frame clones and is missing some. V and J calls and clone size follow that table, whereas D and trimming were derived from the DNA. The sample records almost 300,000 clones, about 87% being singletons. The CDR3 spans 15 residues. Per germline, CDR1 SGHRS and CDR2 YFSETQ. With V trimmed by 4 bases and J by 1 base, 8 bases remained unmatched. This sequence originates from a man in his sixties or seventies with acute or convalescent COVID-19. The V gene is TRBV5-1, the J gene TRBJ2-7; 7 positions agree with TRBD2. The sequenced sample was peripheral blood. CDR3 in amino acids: CASSVQGTISYEQYF. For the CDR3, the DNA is TGCGCCAGCAGCGTTCAAGGGACTATATCCTACGAGCAGTACTTC. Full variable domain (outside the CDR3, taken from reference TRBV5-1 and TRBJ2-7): KAGVTQTPRYLIKTRGQQVTLSCSPISGHRSVSWYQQTPGQGLQFLFEYFSETQRNKGNFPGRFSGRQFSNSRSEMNVSTLELGDSALYLCASSVQGTISYEQYFGPGTRLTVT.